This T cell receptor beta chain stems from a study of a mutant IDH1 vaccine in newly diagnosed glioma. The overall study: Vaccination started 4-6 weeks after radiotherapy alone, or with temozolomide cycles. Patients arrived already treated with radiotherapy, temozolomide, or both, most having had both.

Some clones are missing from TCRdb's copy, which holds only in-frame ones; the method was immunoSEQ multiplex PCR. The data show around 41,000 clones, around 87% seen once. With respect to this clone: Its target is unknown.

Time point: week 35, safety follow-up. In every dose of vaccine, 300 ug of mutant IDH1 20-mer peptide was given alongside topical imiquimod. Each donor presented with a new WHO grade 3 or 4 astrocytoma that tested IDH1-mutant and showed ATRX loss. CDR3 size: 14 residues. Germline V CDR1 and CDR2: LNHDA, SQIVND (reference sequence). The V and J ends lost 3 bases and 3 bases respectively, with 11 bases between them. The genes are TRBV19 and TRBJ1-2, with D uncertain. This TCR was recovered from a man aged 40-49 years with glioma. The sample in question was PBMCs, obtained from a glioma patient whose treatment included an IDH1 peptide vaccine. The CDR3, as DNA: TGTGCCAGTAGTATCTCGGCCGGACACTATGGCTACACCTTC. Encoded protein: CASSISAGHYGYTF.